These 22 T cell receptor beta chains came from one sample sequenced in a study of blood T cell repertoires in COVID-19. Data came from immunoSEQ multiplex PCR; TCRdb stores just in-frame clones and leaves some out. Found here are about 400,000 clones, roughly 86% of them singletons; the top ten hold roughly 2%. The sample comprised PBMCs or T cells enriched from blood (not recorded which). Receptors originate from a woman aged 35 to 49 with acute COVID-19.

The V and J genes are TRBV21-1 and TRBJ2-1; the table calls TRBD1, which could not be checked here. TRBV21-1 is tagged as a pseudogene. This CDR3 contains 15 residues. CDR3 sequence reads: CASSKGRSSYNEQFF. CDR3 DNA: TGTGCCAGCAGCAAGGGCCGAAGCTCCTACAATGAGCAGTTCTTC.

The chain carries TRBV30 and TRBJ2-2; TRBD2 is a possible D gene (5 bases). Per germline, CDR1 GTSNPN and CDR2 SVGIG (reference sequence). Trimming removed 5 bases at V and 5 bases at J, with 15 bases between. The CDR3 is 14 residues long. The CDR3 loop reads CAWGTRTETGELFF. The CDR3 nucleotides read TGTGCCTGGGGAACTAGAACTGAGACCGGGGAGCTGTTTTTT.

The gene calls are TRBV20-1 and TRBJ2-5, with TRBD2 identical over 11 bases. The V and J ends lost 3 bases and 1 base, in that order; junction bases with no gene match: 7. Germline assignment: CDR1 DFQATT and CDR2 SNEGSKA (reference sequence). The CDR3 runs to 16 residues. For the CDR3, the DNA is TGCAGTGCTAGTTCCGGGACTAGCGGCTTCCAAGAGACCCAGTACTTC. This sequence encodes CSASSGTSGFQETQYF.

V usage is TRBV5-1 and J usage is TRBJ2-1, with a weak D call TRBD1 (5 bases). The CDR3 is 15 residues long. The V end was cut by 4 bases, the J end by 0 bases, with 11 bases between. From germline, CDR1 is SGHRS and CDR2 YFSETQ. CDR3 amino acids: CASSLRQSSYNEQFF. CDR3 nucleotides: TGCGCCAGCAGCCTCAGACAGAGCTCCTACAATGAGCAGTTCTTC.

The chain is built from TRBV3-1 (or the pseudogene TRBV3-2) and TRBJ1-1, with D maybe TRBD1 (6 bases). The CDR3 covers 14 residues. V was trimmed by 2 bases and J by 6 bases, leaving 13 bases between them. Per germline, CDR1 LGHDT and CDR2 YNNKEL (reference sequence). The CDR3 loop is CASSQSSGAAEAFF. CDR3 coding DNA: TGTGCCAGCAGCCAATCCTCAGGGGCGGCTGAAGCTTTCTTT.

The chain joins TRBV4-2 to TRBJ2-5; 8 bases map to TRBD2. The CDR3 has 18 residues. J lost 5 bases, V lost 4 bases, and 18 bases had no gene match. Germline lookup yields CDR1 LGHNA and CDR2 YNFKEQ. DNA for the CDR3: TGTGCCAGCAGCCTCACTAATACCGGGACTAGAGGTCCGGAGACCCAGTACTTC. It specifies CASSLTNTGTRGPETQYF.

V gene TRBV7-9 combines with J gene TRBJ2-5; tentative D call: TRBD2 (6 bases). This CDR3 region has 12 residues. The V gene's germline CDR1 is SEHNR and CDR2 FQNEAQ (reference sequence). V was shortened by 2 bases and J by 7 bases, with 8 bases between the two germline ends. The CDR3 DNA reads as TGTGCCAGCAGCTTATTGGAGGGGACCCAGTACTTC. Its protein is CASSLLEGTQYF.

V and J are TRBV6-6 and TRBJ2-2, with TRBD2 as a possible D gene (5 bases). CDR3 length: 14 residues. V dropped 2 bases and J dropped 3 bases, with 7 bases sitting between them. The V gene's germline CDR1 is MNHNY and CDR2 SVGAGI (reference sequence). CDR3 bases: TGTGCCAGCAGTTACAAGGGAGACACCGGGGAGCTGTTTTTT. It yields the protein CASSYKGDTGELFF.

The chain couples TRBV15 to TRBJ2-3, with 7 positions matching TRBD1. Germline V lookup: CDR1 LNHNV, CDR2 YYDKDF (reference sequence). The CDR3 is made up of 16 amino acids. The V gene end was trimmed by 3 bases and the J gene end by 2 bases; junction bases not matched to a gene: 8. CDR3 amino acids: CATSRDPDRTTDTQYF. The CDR3 nucleotides are TGTGCCACCAGCAGGGACCCGGACAGGACCACAGATACGCAGTATTTT.

This rearrangement joins TRBV3-1 (or the pseudogene TRBV3-2) to TRBJ2-3, with 7 bases identical to TRBD1. The CDR3 totals 14 residues. Germline CDR1 reads LGHDT; CDR2 reads YNNKEL (reference sequence). Germline trimming cut 3 bases from V and 0 bases from J; bases unmatched to any gene: 0. The CDR3 region is CASSQGQSTDTQYF. The CDR3 nucleotides read TGTGCCAGCAGCCAGGGACAGAGCACAGATACGCAGTATTTT.

The V gene is TRBV5-5, the J gene TRBJ1-1, with D unresolved. Per germline, CDR1 SGHKS and CDR2 YYEKEE (reference sequence). V shed 1 base and J shed 5 bases, with 18 bases lying between them. The CDR3 consists of 16 residues. CDR3 DNA: TGTGCCAGCAGCTTGTATTTTCAGGCCCAGGCGACTGAAGCTTTCTTT. This gives the protein CASSLYFQAQATEAFF.

The sample holds one count of this clone. The rearrangement uses TRBV5-1 and TRBJ1-2; TRBD1 might be the D (5 bases). V shed 9 bases and J shed 7 bases, with 22 bases lying between them. The CDR3 length is 14 residues. The germline gives CDR1 SGHRS, CDR2 YFSETQ. The CDR3 bases are TGCGCCACCAAAGGAGGGGCCGGGGTGGCTGGCTACACCTTC. The encoded protein is CATKGGAGVAGYTF.

The rearrangement uses TRBV5-5 and TRBJ1-6; TRBD1 matches 9 bases. CDR3 size: 16 residues. The V segment lost 5 bases and the J segment 2 bases; nucleotides outside the gene matches: 5. Germline V lookup: CDR1 SGHKS, CDR2 YYEKEE (reference sequence). CDR3: CASSLQGAAYNSPLHF. DNA for the CDR3: TGTGCCAGCAGTCTACAGGGGGCTGCCTATAATTCACCCCTCCACTTT.

As for this clone: This specimen includes other DNA sequences encoding the same CDR3. This chain links TRBV11-2 with TRBJ1-4; weak D call: TRBD1 (5 bases). Trimming removed 1 base from V and 7 bases from J, with 13 bases in between. CDR1 is SGHAT, CDR2 FQNNGV, per germline. CDR3 length equals 15 residues. This CDR3 reads CASSLVGGRAEKLFF. For the CDR3, the DNA is TGTGCCAGCAGCTTAGTTGGTGGCAGGGCTGAAAAACTGTTTTTT.

This chain connects TRBV5-1 to TRBJ1-3; D might be TRBD1 (6 bases). CDR1 is SGHRS and CDR2 is YFSETQ in the germline V gene. The CDR3 extends over 16 amino acids. V dropped 4 bases and J dropped 2 bases, with 16 bases sitting between them. The CDR3 sequence: CASSADGGGTGNTIYF. The CDR3 nucleotides read TGCGCCAGCAGCGCCGATGGCGGGGGCACTGGAAACACCATATATTTT.

The chain carries TRBV15 and TRBJ1-2; weak D call: TRBD1 (5 bases). V lost 1 base and J 4 bases, leaving 10 bases between the germline ends. CDR3 size: 14 residues. Germline assignment: CDR1 LNHNV and CDR2 YYDKDF (reference sequence). The CDR3 DNA reads as TGTGCCACCAGCAGAGTCCGAGACAGCTATGGCTACACCTTC. As protein: CATSRVRDSYGYTF.

This clone has only a few counts. This chain uses TRBV19 with TRBJ2-5; 13 nucleotides line up with TRBD2. V lost 5 bases to trimming and J lost 5 bases; unmatched junction nucleotides: 8. Germline values: CDR1 LNHDA, CDR2 SQIVND (reference sequence). The CDR3 is 16 residues long. The CDR3 coding sequence is TGTGCCAGTAGTCAACTAGCGGGGGGGCGAAGGGAGACCCAGTACTTC. It encodes CASSQLAGGRRETQYF.

The V call is TRBV25-1, the J call TRBJ1-1; TRBD1 matches 9 bases. There are 18 residues in the CDR3. V was pared by 2 bases and J by 1 base, with 11 bases of the junction left unmatched. Germline CDR1 is MGHDK and CDR2 is SYGVNS. CDR3 in amino acids: CASSELQMGQGWNTEAFF. CDR3 nucleotides: TGTGCCAGCAGTGAACTTCAAATGGGACAGGGATGGAACACTGAAGCTTTCTTT.

The chain links TRBV3-1 (or the pseudogene TRBV3-2) to TRBJ1-3; D perhaps matches TRBD1 (5 bases). Trimming left V 4 bases short and J 7 bases short, with 17 bases between. Germline loops: CDR1 LGHDT, CDR2 YNNKEL (reference sequence). The CDR3 contains 15 residues. This chain's CDR3 is CASSLRFRRGNTIYF. The DNA of the CDR3 is TGTGCCAGCAGCCTGAGGTTCAGAAGGGGTAACACCATATATTTT.

The V and J genes are TRBV30 and TRBJ1-1; D not certain. The CDR3 totals 12 residues. Trimming removed 0 bases from V and 8 bases from J, with 10 bases in between. Germline V CDR1 and CDR2: GTSNPN, SVGIG (reference sequence). Here the CDR3 DNA reads TGTGCCTGGAGTGTAAGTACGGTGGAAGCTTTCTTT. This codes for CAWSVSTVEAFF. The variable domain in full, with the rest retrieved from reference TRBV30 and TRBJ1-1, is SQTIHQWPATLVQPVGSPLSLECTVEGTSNPNLYWYRQAAGRGLQLLFYSVGIGQISSEVPQNLSASRPQDRQFILSSKKLLLSDSGFYLCAWSVSTVEAFFGQGTRLTVV.

The chain employs TRBV12-3 or TRBV12-4 and TRBJ1-1; D gene uncertain. V gave up 3 bases and J gave up 1 base, with 6 bases separating them. The CDR3 is 13 amino acids. CDR3 bases: TGTGCCAGCAGTTTTGAGGAGAACACTGAAGCTTTCTTT. Protein: CASSFEENTEAFF.

This clone occurred a few times. The J gene is TRBJ2-7, the V gene TRBV6-5, with 8 bases matching TRBD1. Germline loops: CDR1 MNHEY, CDR2 SVGAGI. V trimming: 5 bases; J trimming: 12 bases; junction bases outside the gene matches: 18. CDR3 length: 15 residues. The CDR3 DNA reads as TGTGCCAGCAGTACGACCGGGACAGGCCTAGTTACTTGGTACTTC. This encodes CASSTTGTGLVTWYF.